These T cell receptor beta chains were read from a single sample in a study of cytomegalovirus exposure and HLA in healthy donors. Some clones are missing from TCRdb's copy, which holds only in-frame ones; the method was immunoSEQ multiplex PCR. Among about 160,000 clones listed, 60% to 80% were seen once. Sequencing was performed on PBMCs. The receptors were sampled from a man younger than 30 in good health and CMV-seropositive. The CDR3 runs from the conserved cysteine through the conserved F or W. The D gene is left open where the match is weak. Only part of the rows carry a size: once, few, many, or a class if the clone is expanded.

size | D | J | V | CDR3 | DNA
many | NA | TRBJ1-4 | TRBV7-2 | CASSLGAVEKLFF | TGTGCCAGCAGCTTAGGGGCAGTGGAAAAACTGTTTTTT
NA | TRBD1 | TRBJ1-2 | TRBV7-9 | CASSTTGGDGGYTF | TGTGCCAGCAGCACGACAGGGGGCGACGGAGGCTACACCTTC
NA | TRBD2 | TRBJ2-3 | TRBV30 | CAWSFLAGATDTQYF | TGTGCCTGGAGTTTTTTAGCGGGGGCCACAGATACGCAGTATTTT
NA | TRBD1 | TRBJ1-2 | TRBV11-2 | CASSSTGLYGYTF | TGTGCCAGCAGTTCGACAGGGCTCTATGGCTACACCTTC
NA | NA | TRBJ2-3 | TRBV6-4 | CASSKRGSTDTQYF | TGTGCCAGCAGCAAGAGGGGGAGCACAGATACGCAGTATTTT
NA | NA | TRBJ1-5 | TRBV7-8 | CASSLGGQNQPQHF | TGTGCCAGCAGCTTAGGCGGGCAAAATCAGCCCCAGCATTTT
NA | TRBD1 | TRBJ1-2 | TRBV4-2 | CASSGTGTANYGYTF | TGTGCCAGCAGCGGCACTGGGACAGCCAACTATGGCTACACCTTC
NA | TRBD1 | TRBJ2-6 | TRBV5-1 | CASSPRDRSSGANVLTF | TGCGCCAGCAGCCCCCGGGACAGGAGCTCTGGGGCCAACGTCCTGACTTTC
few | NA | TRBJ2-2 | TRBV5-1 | CASSLGQGRAGELFF | TGCGCCAGCAGCTTGGGCCAGGGGCGCGCCGGGGAGCTGTTTTTT
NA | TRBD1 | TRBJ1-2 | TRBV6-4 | CASSDSLPGQGKTYGYTF | TGTGCCAGCAGTGACTCGCTCCCCGGACAGGGGAAAACCTATGGCTACACCTTC
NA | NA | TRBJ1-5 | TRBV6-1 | CASGMGGNNQPQHF | TGTGCCAGCGGCATGGGGGGGAACAATCAGCCCCAGCATTTT
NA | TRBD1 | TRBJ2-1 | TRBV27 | CASSLWTGGGNEQFF | TGTGCCAGCAGTCTTTGGACAGGGGGCGGGAATGAGCAGTTCTTC
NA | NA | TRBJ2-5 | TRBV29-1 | CSVAVVETQYF | TGCAGCGTTGCAGTGGTGGAGACCCAGTACTTC
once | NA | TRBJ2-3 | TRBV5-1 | CASSASSTDTQYF | TGCGCCAGCAGCGCGTCTTCCACAGATACGCAGTATTTT
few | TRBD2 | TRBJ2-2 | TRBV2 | CASSAGELGELFF | TGTGCCAGCAGCGCGGGAGAACTCGGGGAGCTGTTTTTT
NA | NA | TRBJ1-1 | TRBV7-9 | CASSPVIGVGTEAFF | TGTGCCAGCAGCCCCGTGATAGGGGTAGGCACTGAAGCTTTCTTT
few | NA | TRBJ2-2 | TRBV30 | CAWTPIGTVTGELFF | TGTGCCTGGACTCCCATAGGGACTGTGACCGGGGAGCTGTTTTTT
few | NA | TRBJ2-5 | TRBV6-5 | CASRRSVFETQYF | TGTGCCAGCAGACGTAGCGTGTTTGAGACCCAGTACTTC
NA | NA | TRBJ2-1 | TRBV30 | CAWIPGPDLGGEQFF | TGTGCCTGGATCCCGGGACCCGATTTAGGGGGTGAGCAGTTCTTC
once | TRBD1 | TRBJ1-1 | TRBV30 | CAWSAGTANTEAFF | TGTGCCTGGAGCGCCGGGACAGCGAACACTGAAGCTTTCTTT
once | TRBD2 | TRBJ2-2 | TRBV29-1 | CSVESGAGGTGELFF | TGCAGCGTTGAATCAGGGGCGGGAGGTACCGGGGAGCTGTTTTTT
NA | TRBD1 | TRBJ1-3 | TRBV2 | CASRLRSGQISGNTIYF | TGTGCCAGCAGGTTGAGGTCGGGACAGATCTCTGGAAACACCATATATTTT